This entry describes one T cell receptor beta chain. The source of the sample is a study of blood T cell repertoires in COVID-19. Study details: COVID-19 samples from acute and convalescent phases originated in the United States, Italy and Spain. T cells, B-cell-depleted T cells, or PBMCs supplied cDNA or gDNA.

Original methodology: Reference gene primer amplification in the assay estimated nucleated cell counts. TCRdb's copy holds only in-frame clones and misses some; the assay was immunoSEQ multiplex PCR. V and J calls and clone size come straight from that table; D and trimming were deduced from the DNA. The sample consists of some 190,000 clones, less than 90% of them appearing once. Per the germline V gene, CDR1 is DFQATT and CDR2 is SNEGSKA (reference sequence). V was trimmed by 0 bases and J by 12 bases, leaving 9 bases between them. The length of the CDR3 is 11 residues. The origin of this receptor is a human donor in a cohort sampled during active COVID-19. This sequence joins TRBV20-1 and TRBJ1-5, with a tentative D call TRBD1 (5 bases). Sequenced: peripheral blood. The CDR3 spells CSARDLQVQHF. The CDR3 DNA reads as TGCAGTGCTAGAGATCTACAGGTCCAGCATTTT.